These 6 T cell receptor beta chains came from one sample sequenced in a study of Graves' ophthalmopathy and Graves' hyperthyroidism. From RNA, the CDR3 regions of TCR beta chains were amplified and sequenced. An opening RT-PCR round employed HTBI primers and preceded a second-round multiplex PCR. TCRdb re-derived calls from the multiplex PCR reads in MiXCR, one entry per CDR3 protein. This sample has some 750,000 distinct CDR3 sequences, with around 40% found just once. Sequenced material: peripheral blood. The receptor set was obtained from an adult man with Graves' ophthalmopathy.

This clonotype came up many times. DNA of the CDR3: TGTGCCACCAGCAGACCCGGGACAGGGACCTACGAGCAGTACTTC. Amino acids: CATSRPGTGTYEQYF. The chain uses TRBV15 and TRBJ2-7, with TRBD1 matching 9 bases. There are 15 residues in the CDR3. The germline V gene encodes CDR1 LNHNV and CDR2 YYDKDF (reference sequence). Trimming cost V 2 bases and J 2 bases; bases outside gene matches: 4.

The chain joins TRBV27 to TRBJ2-2, with no clear D. The CDR3 totals 15 residues. Looked up from germline, CDR1 is MNHEY and CDR2 is SMNVEV (reference sequence). With 6 bases removed from V and 1 base from J, the gap between germline ends came to 12 bases. In nucleotides, the CDR3 is TGTGCCAGCAGCCCGCGCCCCCTGAACACCGGGGAGCTGTTTTTT. Its translation is CASSPRPLNTGELFF.

This chain uses TRBV7-3 with TRBJ1-1; D possibly corresponds to TRBD1 (5 bases). Germline CDR1 reads SGHTA; CDR2 reads FQGTGA. V lost 6 bases and J 4 bases, leaving 15 bases between the germline ends. The CDR3 extends over 14 amino acids. DNA for the CDR3: TGTGCCAGCAGAATTTCAGGGCGGGTCACTGAAGCTTTCTTT. As protein: CASRISGRVTEAFF.

The chain recombines TRBV25-1 with TRBJ2-2; 12 bases map to TRBD2. Germline V gene lookup returns CDR1 MGHDK and CDR2 SYGVNS. Unmatched junction bases numbered 12, after V lost 5 bases and J lost 5 bases. The CDR3 has 18 residues. This chain's CDR3 is CASSLRLAGGPGTGELFF. The CDR3 bases are TGTGCCAGCAGTTTACGTCTAGCGGGAGGGCCCGGGACCGGGGAGCTGTTTTTT.

About this clonotype itself: The DNA is left out, because the CDR3 cannot be placed on it with certainty; the CDR3 is given as TCRdb lists it. CDR3 loop: CASSSLGTEQLMKNCFF. The V gene is TRBV7-3, the J gene TRBJ1-4; the DNA was not compared with TRBD1, the D call given in the table. CDR1 and CDR2 (germline): SGHTA, FQGTGA. Ends included, the CDR3 has 17 residues.

This clonotype has a count of ten or more. At one end the junction does not follow the germline gene, possibly because of a read error. CDR3 sequence reads: CASSITGAYEQYF. CDR3 in DNA: TGTGCCAGCAGCATAACAGGCGCCTACGAGCAGTACTTC. V gene TRBV7-3 combines with J gene TRBJ2-7; TRBD1 might be the D (5 bases). The germline V gene encodes CDR1 SGHTA and CDR2 FQGTGA. This CDR3 contains 13 residues.